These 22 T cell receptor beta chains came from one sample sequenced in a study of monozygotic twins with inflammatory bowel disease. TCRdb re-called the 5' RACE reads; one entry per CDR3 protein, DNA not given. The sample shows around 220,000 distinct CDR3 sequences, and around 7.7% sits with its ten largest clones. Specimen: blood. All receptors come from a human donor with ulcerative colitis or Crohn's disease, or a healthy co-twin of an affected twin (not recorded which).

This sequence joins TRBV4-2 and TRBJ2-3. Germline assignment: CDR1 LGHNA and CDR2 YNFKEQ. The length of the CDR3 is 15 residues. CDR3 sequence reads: CASSPLWGSTDTQYF.

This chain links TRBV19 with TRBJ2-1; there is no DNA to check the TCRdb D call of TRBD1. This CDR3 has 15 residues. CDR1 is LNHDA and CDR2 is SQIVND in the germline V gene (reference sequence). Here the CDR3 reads CATLESGAKNNEQFF.

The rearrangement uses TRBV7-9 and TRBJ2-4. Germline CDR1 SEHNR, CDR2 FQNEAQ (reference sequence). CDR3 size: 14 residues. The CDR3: CASSGTLAKNIQYF.

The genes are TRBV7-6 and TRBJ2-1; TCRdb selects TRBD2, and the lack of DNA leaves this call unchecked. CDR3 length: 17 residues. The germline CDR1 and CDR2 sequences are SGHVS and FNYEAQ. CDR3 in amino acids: CASSLFEGFSSYNEQFF. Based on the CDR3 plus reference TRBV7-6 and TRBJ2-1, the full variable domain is GAGVSQSPRYKVTKRGQDVALRCDPISGHVSLYWYRQALGQGPEFLTYFNYEAQQDKSGLPNDRFSAERPEGSISTLTIQRTEQRDSAMYRCASSLFEGFSSYNEQFFGPGTRLTVL.

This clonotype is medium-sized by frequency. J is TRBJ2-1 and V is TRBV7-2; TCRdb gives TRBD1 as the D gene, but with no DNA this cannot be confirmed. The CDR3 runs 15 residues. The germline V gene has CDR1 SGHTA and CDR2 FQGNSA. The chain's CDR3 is CASSSQGQGAVEQFF.

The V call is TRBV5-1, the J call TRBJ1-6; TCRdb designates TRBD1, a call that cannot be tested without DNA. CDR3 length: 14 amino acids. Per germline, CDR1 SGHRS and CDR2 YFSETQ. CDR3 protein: CASSLVGESSPLHF. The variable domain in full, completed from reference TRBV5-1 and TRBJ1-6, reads KAGVTQTPRYLIKTRGQQVTLSCSPISGHRSVSWYQQTPGQGLQFLFEYFSETQRNKGNFPGRFSGRQFSNSRSEMNVSTLELGDSALYLCASSLVGESSPLHFGNGTRLTVT.

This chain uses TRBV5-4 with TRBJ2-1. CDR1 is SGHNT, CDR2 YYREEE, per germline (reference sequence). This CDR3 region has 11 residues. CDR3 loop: CASSFLNEQFF. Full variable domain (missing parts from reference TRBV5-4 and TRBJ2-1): ETGVTQSPTHLIKTRGQQVTLRCSSQSGHNTVSWYQQALGQGPQFIFQYYREEENGRGNFPPRFSGLQFPNYSSELNVNALELDDSALYLCASSFLNEQFFGPGTRLTVL.

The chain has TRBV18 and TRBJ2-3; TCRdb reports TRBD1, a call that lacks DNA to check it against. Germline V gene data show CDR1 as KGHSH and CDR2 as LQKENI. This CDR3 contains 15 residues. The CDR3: CASSPRQGGTDTQYF.

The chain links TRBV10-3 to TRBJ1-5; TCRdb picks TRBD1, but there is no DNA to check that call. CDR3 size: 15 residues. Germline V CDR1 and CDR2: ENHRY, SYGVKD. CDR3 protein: CAPGGTTISNQPQHF.

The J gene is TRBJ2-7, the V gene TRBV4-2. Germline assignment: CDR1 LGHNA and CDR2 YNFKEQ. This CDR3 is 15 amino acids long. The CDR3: CASSQVAAAAYEQYF.

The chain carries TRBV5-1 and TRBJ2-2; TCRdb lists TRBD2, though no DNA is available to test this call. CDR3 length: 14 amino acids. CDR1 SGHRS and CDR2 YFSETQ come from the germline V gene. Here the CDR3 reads CASRSSSGAGELFF.

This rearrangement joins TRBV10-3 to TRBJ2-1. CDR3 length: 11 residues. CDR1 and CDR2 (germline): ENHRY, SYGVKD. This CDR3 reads CAISGNNEQFF.

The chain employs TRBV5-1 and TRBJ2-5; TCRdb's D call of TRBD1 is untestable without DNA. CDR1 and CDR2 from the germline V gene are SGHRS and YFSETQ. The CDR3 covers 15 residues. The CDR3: CASSSQQGARETQYF.

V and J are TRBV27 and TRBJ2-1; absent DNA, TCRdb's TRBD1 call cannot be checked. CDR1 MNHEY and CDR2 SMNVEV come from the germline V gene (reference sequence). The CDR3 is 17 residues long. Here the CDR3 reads CASSSLVGTGGSNEQFF.

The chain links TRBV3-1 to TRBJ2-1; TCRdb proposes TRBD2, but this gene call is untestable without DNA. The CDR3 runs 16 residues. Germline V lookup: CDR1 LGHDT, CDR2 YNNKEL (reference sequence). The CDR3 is CASSTSRGASYNEQFF.

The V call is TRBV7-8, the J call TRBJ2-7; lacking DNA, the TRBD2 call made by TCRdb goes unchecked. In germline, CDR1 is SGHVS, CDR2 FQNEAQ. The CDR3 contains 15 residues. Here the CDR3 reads CASSPVGLPTYEQYF.

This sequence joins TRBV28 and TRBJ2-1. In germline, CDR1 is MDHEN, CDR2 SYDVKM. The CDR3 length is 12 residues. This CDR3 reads CASRRAYNEQFF.

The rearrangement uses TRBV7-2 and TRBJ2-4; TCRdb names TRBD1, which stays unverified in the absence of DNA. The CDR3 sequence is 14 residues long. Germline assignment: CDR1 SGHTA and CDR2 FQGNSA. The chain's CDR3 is CASSLQGQKNIQYF. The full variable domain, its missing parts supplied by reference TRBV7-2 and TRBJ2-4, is GAGVSQSPSNKVTEKGKDVELRCDPISGHTALYWYRQSLGQGLEFLIYFQGNSAPDKSGLPSDRFSAERTGGSVSTLTIQRTQQEDSAVYLCASSLQGQKNIQYFGAGTRLSVL.

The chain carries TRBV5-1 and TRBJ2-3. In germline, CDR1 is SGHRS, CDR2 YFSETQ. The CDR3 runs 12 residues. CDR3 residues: CASSFQEDTQYF.

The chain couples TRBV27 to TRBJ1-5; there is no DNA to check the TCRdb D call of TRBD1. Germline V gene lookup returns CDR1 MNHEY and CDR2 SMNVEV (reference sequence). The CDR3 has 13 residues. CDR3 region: CASSLIPGQPQHF.

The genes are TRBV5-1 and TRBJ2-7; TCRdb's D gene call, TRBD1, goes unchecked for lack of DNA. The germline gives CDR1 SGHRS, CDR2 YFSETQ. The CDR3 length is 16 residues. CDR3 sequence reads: CASSPNGKRGSYEQYF.

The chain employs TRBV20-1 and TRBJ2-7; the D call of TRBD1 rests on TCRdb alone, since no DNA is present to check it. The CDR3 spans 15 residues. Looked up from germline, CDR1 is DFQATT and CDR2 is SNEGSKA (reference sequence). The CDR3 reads CSATGTYFETDEQYF.